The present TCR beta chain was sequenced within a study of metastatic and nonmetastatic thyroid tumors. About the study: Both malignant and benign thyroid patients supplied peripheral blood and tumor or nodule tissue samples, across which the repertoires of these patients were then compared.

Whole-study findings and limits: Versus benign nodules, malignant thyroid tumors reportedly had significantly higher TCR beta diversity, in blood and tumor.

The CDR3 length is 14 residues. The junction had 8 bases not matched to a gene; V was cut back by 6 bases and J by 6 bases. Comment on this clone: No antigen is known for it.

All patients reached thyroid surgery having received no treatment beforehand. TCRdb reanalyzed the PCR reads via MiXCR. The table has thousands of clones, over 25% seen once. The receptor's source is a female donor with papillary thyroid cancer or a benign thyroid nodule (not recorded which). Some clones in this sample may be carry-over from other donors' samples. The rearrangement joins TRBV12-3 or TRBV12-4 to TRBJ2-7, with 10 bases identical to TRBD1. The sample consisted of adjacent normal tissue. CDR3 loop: CASSRQGAYGEQYF. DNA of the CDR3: TGTGCCAGCAGCCGACAGGGGGCCTATGGCGAGCAGTACTTC.